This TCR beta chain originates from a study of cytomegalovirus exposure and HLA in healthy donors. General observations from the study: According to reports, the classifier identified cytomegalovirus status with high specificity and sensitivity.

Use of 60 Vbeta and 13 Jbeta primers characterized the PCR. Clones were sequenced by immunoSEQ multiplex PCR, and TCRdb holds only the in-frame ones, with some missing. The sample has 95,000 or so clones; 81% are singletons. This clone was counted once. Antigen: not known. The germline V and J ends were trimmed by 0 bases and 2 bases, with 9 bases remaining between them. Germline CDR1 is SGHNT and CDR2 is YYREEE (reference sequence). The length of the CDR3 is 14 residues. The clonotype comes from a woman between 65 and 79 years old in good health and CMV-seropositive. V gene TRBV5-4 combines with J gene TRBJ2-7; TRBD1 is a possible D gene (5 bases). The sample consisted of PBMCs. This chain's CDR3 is CASSLVSGPYEQYF. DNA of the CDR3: TGTGCCAGCAGCTTGGTCTCAGGGCCCTACGAGCAGTACTTC.